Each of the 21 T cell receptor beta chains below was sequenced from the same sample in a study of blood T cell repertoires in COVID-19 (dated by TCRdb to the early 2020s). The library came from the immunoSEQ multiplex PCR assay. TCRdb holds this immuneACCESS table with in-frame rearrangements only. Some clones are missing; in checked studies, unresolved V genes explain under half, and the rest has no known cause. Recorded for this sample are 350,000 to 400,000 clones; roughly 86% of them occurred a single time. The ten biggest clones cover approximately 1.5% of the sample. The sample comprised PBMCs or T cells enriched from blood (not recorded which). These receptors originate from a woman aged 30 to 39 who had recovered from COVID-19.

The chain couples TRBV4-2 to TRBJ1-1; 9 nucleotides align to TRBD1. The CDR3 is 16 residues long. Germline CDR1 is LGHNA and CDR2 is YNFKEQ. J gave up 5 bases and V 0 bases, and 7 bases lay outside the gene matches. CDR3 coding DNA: TGTGCCAGCAGCCAAGATTTCGGGACAGGGAGGACTGAAGCTTTCTTT. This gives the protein CASSQDFGTGRTEAFF.

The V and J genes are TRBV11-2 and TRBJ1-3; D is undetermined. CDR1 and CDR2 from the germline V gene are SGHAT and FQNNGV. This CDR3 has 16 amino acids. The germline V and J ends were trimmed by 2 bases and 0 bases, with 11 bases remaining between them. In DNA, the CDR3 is TGTGCCAGCAGCTTATCGACTCCATCCTCTGGAAACACCATATATTTT. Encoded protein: CASSLSTPSSGNTIYF.

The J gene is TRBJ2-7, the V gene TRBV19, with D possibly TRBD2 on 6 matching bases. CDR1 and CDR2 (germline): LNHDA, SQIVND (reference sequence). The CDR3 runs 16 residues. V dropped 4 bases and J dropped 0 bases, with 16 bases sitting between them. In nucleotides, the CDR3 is TGTGCCAGTAGTACCTCTGGGGACTCCGCCTCCTACGAGCAGTACTTC. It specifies CASSTSGDSASYEQYF.

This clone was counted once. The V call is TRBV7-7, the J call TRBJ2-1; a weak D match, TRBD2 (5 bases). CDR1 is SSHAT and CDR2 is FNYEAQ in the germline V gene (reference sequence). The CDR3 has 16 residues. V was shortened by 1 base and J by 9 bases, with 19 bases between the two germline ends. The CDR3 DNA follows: TGTGCCAGCAGCTTAGGGCGGGTAGGCTGGGGTGGTGAGCAGTTCTTC. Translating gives CASSLGRVGWGGEQFF.

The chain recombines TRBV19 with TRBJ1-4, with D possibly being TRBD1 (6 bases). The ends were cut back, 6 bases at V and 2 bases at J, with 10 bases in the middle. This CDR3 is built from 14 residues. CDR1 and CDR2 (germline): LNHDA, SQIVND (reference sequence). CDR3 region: CASSHRVTNEKLFF. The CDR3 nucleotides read TGTGCCAGTAGCCACAGGGTCACTAATGAAAAACTGTTTTTT. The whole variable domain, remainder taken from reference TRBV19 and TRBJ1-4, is DGGITQSPKYLFRKEGQNVTLSCEQNLNHDAMYWYRQDPGQGLRLIYYSQIVNDFQKGDIAEGYSVSREKKESFPLTVTSAQKNPTAFYLCASSHRVTNEKLFFGSGTQLSVL.

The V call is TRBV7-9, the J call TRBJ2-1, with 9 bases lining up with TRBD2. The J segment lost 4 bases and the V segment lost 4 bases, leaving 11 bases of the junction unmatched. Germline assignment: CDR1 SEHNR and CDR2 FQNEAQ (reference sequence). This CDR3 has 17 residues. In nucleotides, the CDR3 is TGTGCCAGCAGCTCCACCCTGGGACTAGCCGCATACAATGAGCAGTTCTTC. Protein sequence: CASSSTLGLAAYNEQFF.

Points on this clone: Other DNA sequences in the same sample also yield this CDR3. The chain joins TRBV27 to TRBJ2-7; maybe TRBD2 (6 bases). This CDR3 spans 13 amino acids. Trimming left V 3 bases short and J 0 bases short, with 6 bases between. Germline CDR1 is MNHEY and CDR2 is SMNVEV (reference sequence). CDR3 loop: CASSLTSSYEQYF. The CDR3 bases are TGTGCCAGCAGTTTGACTAGCTCCTACGAGCAGTACTTC.

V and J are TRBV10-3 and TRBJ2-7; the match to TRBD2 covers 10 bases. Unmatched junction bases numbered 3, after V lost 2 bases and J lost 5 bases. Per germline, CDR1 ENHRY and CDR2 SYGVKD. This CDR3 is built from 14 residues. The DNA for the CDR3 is TGTGCCATCAGTGAGCTAGCGGGAGTTCACGAGCAGTACTTC. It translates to CAISELAGVHEQYF.

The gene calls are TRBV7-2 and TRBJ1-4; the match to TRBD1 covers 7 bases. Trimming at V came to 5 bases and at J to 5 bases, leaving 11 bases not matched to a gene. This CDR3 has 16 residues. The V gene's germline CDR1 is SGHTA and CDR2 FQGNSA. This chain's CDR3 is CASSVHIGGANEKLFF. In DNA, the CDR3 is TGTGCCAGCAGCGTTCACATAGGGGGCGCGAATGAAAAACTGTTTTTT.

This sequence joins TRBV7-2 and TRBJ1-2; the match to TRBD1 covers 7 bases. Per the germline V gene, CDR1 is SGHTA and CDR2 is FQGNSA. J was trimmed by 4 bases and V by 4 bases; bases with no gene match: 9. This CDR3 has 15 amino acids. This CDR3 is CASSSLGGSFYGYTF. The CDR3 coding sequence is TGTGCCAGCAGCTCCCTAGGGGGCAGCTTCTATGGCTACACCTTC. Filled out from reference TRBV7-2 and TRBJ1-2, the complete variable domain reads GAGVSQSPSNKVTEKGKDVELRCDPISGHTALYWYRQSLGQGLEFLIYFQGNSAPDKSGLPSDRFSAERTGGSVSTLTIQRTQQEDSAVYLCASSSLGGSFYGYTFGSGTRLTVV.

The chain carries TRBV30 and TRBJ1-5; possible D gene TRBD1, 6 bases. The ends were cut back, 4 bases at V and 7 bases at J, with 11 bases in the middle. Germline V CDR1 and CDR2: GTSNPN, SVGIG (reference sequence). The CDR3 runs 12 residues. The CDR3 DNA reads TGTGCCTGGACAACAGGGAAGCAGCCCCAGCATTTT. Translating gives CAWTTGKQPQHF.

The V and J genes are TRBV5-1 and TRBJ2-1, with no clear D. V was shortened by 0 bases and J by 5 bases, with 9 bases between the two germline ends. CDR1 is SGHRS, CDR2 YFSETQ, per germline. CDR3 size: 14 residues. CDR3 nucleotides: TGCGCCAGCAGCTTGGGGCAGGTTGACAATGAGCAGTTCTTC. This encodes CASSLGQVDNEQFF. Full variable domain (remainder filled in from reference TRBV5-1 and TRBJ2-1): KAGVTQTPRYLIKTRGQQVTLSCSPISGHRSVSWYQQTPGQGLQFLFEYFSETQRNKGNFPGRFSGRQFSNSRSEMNVSTLELGDSALYLCASSLGQVDNEQFFGPGTRLTVL.

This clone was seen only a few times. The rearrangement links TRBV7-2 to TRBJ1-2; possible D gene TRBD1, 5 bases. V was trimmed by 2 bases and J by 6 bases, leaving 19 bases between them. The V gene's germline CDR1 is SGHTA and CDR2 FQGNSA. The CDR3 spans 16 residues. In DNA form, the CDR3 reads TGTGCCAGCAGCTTAACGTTGGGACTTTTAGGGGATGGCTACACCTTC. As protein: CASSLTLGLLGDGYTF.

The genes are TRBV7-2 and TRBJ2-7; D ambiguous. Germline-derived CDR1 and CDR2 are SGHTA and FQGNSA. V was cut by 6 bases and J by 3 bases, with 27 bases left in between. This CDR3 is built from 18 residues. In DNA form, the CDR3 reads TGTGCCAGCAGGGCTGCGCAGGCTTTGGTTTACCTACTCTACGAGCAGTACTTC. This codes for CASRAAQALVYLLYEQYF.

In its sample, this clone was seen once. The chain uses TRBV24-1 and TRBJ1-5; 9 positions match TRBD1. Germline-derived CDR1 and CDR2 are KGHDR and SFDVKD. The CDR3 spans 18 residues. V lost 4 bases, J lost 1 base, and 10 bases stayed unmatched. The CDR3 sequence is CATSDQKWTGVSNQPQHF. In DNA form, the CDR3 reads TGTGCCACCAGTGACCAAAAATGGACAGGGGTGAGCAATCAGCCCCAGCATTTT.

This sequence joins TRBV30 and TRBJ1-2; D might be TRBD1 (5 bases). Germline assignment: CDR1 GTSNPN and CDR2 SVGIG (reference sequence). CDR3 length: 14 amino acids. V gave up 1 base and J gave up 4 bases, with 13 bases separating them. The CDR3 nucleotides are TGTGCCTGGAGTGCGCAGGGAGGTGCCTATGGCTACACCTTC. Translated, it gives CAWSAQGGAYGYTF.

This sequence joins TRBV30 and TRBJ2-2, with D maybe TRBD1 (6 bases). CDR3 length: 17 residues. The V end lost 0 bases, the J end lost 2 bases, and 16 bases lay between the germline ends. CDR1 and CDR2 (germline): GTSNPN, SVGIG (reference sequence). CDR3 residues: CAWSVLFRGGNTGELFF. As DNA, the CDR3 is TGTGCCTGGAGTGTACTTTTCAGGGGCGGAAACACCGGGGAGCTGTTTTTT. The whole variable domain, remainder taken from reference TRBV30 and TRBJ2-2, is SQTIHQWPATLVQPVGSPLSLECTVEGTSNPNLYWYRQAAGRGLQLLFYSVGIGQISSEVPQNLSASRPQDRQFILSSKKLLLSDSGFYLCAWSVLFRGGNTGELFFGEGSRLTVL.

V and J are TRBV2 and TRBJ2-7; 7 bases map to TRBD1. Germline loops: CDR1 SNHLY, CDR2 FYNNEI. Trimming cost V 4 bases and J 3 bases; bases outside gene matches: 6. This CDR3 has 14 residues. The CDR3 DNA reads TGTGCCAGCAGTGCCGGGACAGTGAACTACGAGCAGTACTTC. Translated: CASSAGTVNYEQYF.

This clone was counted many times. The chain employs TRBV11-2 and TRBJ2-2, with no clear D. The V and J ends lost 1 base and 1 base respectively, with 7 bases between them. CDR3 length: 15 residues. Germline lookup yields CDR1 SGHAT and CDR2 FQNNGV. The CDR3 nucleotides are TGTGCCAGCAGCTTAGCTCTAGGGAACACCGGGGAGCTGTTTTTT. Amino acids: CASSLALGNTGELFF.

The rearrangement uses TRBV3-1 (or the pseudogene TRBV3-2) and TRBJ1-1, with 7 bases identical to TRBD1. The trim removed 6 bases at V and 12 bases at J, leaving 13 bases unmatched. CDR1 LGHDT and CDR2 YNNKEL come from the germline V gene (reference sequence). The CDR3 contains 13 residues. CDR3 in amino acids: CASRSTGRTGTFF. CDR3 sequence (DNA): TGTGCCAGCAGAAGCACCGGCAGGACAGGTACTTTCTTT.

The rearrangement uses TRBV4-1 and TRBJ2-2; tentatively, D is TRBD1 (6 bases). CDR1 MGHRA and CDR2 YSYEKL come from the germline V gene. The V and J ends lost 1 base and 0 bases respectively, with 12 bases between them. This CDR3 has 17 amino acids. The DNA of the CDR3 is TGCGCCAGCAGCCAAGGCGGGTACAGGGCGAACACCGGGGAGCTGTTTTTT. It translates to CASSQGGYRANTGELFF.